The rows below give T cell receptor beta chains drawn from one sample of a study of blood T cell repertoires in COVID-19. Sequencing was performed with immunoSEQ multiplex PCR; in TCRdb, only in-frame clones are kept and a portion is missing. This sample has about 250,000 clones; around four fifths occur once, and the top ten carry 8.5% to 10%. The specimen was peripheral blood. The source of these receptors is a man aged 40-55 years with active or convalescent COVID-19. The CDR3 runs from the conserved cysteine through the conserved F or W.

>TRBV24-1
CATSDSTIWEQYF
>TRBV11-3
CASSARGSQYEQYF
>TRBV9
CASSARGEGEQFF
>TRBV28
CASSPNIRGRYEQYF
>TRBV28
CASSLGGFGEKLFF
>TRBV6-5
CASSTRGFGYTF
>TRBV3-1/TRBV3-2
CASSQSGTGSFVAF
>TRBV6-5
CASGQGANYGYTF
>TRBV10-1
CASRASMNGELFF
>TRBV12-5
CASGPTTGGTEAFF
>TRBV29-1
CSVAFVHPADTQYF
>TRBV6-6
CASKEADTQYF
>TRBV18
CASSPPYRTGYEQYF
>TRBV3-1/TRBV3-2
CASTLPRVPNEKLFF
>TRBV30
CAWSFTAYSNQPQHF
>TRBV7-9
CASTDVDRANHNEQFF
>TRBV3-1/TRBV3-2
CASSQVLAGKETQYF
>TRBV12-3/TRBV12-4
CASSPRGGNTIYF
>TRBV29-1
CSDLGEGYGYTF
>TRBV4-1
CASSQEPGQGGGIQYF
>TRBV5-1
CASSLVAGGPEKLFF
>TRBV6-6
CASRTGGNEQFF
>TRBV5-1
CASSLVGTGGNSPLHF
>TRBV6-2/TRBV6-3
CASSYPGKNIQYF
>TRBV5-1
CASSLTPTDTQYF
>TRBV6-5
CASRLRDTGEKLFF
>TRBV6-5
CASIGGAGSPLHF
>TRBV2
CASSFGQGPYGYTF
>TRBV6-5
CASSRTRYSNQPQHF
>TRBV7-2
CASSGQGSTDTQYF
>TRBV14
CASSRDSGRARWDNEQFF
>TRBV6-5
CASRTRSASGELFF
>TRBV12-3/TRBV12-4
CASSLDEGTQYF
>TRBV15
CATSRDPGGFTDTQYF
>TRBV7-9
CASSDPGQGGTEAFF
>TRBV24-1
CATSDPADTQYF
>TRBV19
CASRTDRGPQETQYF
>TRBV6-2/TRBV6-3
CASSYPLHRNNEQFF
>TRBV28
CASSAPGQGESQPQHF
>TRBV19
CASSIPPRGRYYNEQFF
>TRBV19
CASSLGGQLASGYTF
>TRBV2
CASSEAGGYYGYTF
>TRBV2
CASSGTGSSYNSPLHF
>TRBV19
CASSIPQFNSPLHF
>TRBV19
CASSISTGVLEQYF
>TRBV3-1/TRBV3-2
CASSRQGPYGYTF
>TRBV20-1
CSASPSGGASGTQYF
>TRBV9
CASSVSGGRTNEKLFF
>TRBV7-2
CATKPGQGHTGELFF
>TRBV3-1/TRBV3-2
CASSHTGGRGTNEKLFF
>TRBV30
CAWSRRQGAYEQYF
>TRBV9
CASSSGQGAVDEQFF
>TRBV25-1
CASTSGSAYNEQFF
>TRBV10-3
CATRGVNEKLFF
>TRBV6-5
CASSYSNTNGELFF
>TRBV5-6
CASSLGLTGELFF
>TRBV6-1
CASSDYSENNSPLHF
>TRBV21-1
CASSKGRGQSYNSPLHF
>TRBV25-1
CASRRTTNLNEQFF